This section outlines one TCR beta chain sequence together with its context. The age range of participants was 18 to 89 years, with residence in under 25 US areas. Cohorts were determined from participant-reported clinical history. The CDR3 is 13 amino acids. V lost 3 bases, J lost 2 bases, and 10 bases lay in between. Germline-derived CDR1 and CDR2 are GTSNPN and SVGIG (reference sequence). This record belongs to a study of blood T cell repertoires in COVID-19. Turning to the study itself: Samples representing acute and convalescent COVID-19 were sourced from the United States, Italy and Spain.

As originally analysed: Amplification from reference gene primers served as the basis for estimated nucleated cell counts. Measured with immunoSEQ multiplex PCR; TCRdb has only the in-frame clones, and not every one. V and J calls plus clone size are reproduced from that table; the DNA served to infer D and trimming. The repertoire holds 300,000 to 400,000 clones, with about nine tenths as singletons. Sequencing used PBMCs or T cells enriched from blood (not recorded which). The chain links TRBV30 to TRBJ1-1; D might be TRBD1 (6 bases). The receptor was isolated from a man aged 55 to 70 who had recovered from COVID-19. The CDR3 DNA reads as TGTGCCTGGAGAGGGGGGGAAAACACTGAAGCTTTCTTT. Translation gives CAWRGGENTEAFF.